The present TCR beta chain was sequenced within a study of response to subunit inactivated influenza vaccine. Using its own MiXCR run on the RT-PCR reads, TCRdb lists one record per CDR3 protein. Of some 570,000 distinct CDR3 sequences in the sample, about 11% were seen once. CDR3 length equals 13 residues. V gave up 5 bases and J gave up 7 bases; unmatched junction bases: 5. This clonotype was recorded a few times. A further study also used this sample, focusing on T cells expressing NK-cell markers. From that report: Scientists made TCR beta cDNA using 5'RACE template switching with UMIs.

This receptor was obtained from a man between 45 and 60 years old who received an inactivated influenza vaccine. Sequencing used PBMCs from blood, obtained on the day of vaccination. The chain employs TRBV12-3 or TRBV12-4 and TRBJ2-7, with 10 bases aligning to TRBD1. CDR3 region: CASSTTGGAEQYF. In DNA, the CDR3 is TGTGCCAGCAGTACGACAGGGGGCGCGGAGCAGTACTTC.